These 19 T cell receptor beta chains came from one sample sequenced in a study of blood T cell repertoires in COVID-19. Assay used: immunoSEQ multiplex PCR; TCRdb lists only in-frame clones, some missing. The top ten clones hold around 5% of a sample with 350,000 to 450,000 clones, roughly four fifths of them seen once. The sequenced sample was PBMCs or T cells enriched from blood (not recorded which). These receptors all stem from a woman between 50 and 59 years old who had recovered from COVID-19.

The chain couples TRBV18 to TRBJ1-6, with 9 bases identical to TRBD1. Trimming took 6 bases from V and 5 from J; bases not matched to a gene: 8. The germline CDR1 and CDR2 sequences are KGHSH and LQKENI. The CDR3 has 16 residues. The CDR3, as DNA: TGTGCCAGCTCCCGACTTCGGGACAGGGATAATTCACCCCTCCACTTT. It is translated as CASSRLRDRDNSPLHF.

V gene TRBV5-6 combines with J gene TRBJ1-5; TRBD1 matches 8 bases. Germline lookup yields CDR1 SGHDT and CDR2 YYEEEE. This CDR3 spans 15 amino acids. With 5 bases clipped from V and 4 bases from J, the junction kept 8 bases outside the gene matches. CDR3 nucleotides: TGTGCCAGCAGTCGAGGACAGGGCCCTAATCAGCCCCAGCATTTT. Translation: CASSRGQGPNQPQHF.

The CDR3: CASSLVLETPGYGYTF. The CDR3 DNA reads as TGTGCCAGCAGCTTAGTCCTTGAGACCCCAGGCTATGGCTACACCTTC. The chain couples TRBV11-2 to TRBJ1-2; D is unresolved. This CDR3 region has 16 residues. V lost 1 base, J lost 4 bases, and 16 bases lay in between. Germline CDR1 reads SGHAT; CDR2 reads FQNNGV.

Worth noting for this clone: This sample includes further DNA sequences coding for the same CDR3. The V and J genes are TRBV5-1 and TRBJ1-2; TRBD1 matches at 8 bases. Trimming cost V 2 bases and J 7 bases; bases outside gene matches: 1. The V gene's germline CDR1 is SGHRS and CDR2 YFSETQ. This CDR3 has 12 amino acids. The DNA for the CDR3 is TGCGCCAGCAGCTTCGACAGGGGTGGCTACACCTTC. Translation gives CASSFDRGGYTF.

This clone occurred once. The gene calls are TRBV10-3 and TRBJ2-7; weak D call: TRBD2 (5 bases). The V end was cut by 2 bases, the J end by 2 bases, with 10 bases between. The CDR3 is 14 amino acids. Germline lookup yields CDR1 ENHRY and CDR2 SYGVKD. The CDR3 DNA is TGTGCCATCAGTGAGACCGGAGGTCCCTACGAGCAGTACTTC. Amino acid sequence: CAISETGGPYEQYF.

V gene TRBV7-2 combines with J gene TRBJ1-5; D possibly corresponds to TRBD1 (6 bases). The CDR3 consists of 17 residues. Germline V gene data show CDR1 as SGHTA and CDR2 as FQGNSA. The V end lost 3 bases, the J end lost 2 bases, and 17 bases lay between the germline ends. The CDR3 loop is CASSFLSIQGGNQPQHF. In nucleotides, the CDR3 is TGTGCCAGCAGCTTTTTATCGATACAGGGAGGCAATCAGCCCCAGCATTTT.

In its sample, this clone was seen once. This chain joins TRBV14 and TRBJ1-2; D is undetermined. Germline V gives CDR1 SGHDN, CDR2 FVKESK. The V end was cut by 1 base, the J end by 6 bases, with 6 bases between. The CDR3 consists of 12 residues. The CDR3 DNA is TGTGCCAGCAGCCAAGCAGTGGATGGCTACACCTTC. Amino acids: CASSQAVDGYTF.

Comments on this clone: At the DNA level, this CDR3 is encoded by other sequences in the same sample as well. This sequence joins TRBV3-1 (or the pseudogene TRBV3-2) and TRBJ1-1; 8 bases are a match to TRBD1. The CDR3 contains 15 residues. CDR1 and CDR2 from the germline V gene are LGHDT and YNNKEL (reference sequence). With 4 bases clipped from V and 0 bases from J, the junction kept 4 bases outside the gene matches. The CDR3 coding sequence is TGTGCCAGCAGCCTACGGACAGGGCTGAACACTGAAGCTTTCTTT. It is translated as CASSLRTGLNTEAFF.

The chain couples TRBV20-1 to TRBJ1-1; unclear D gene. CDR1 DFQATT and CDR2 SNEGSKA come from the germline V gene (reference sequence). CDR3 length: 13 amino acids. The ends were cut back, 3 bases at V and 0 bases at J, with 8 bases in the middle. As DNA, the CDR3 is TGCAGTGCTAGTGGAGGGATGAACACTGAAGCTTTCTTT. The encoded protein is CSASGGMNTEAFF.

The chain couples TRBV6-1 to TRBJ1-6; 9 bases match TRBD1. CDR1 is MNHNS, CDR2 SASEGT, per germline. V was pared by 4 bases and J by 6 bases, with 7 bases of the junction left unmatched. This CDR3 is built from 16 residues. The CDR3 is CASSARQGGINSPLHF. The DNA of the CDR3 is TGTGCCAGCAGTGCCCGACAGGGGGGGATTAATTCACCCCTCCACTTT.

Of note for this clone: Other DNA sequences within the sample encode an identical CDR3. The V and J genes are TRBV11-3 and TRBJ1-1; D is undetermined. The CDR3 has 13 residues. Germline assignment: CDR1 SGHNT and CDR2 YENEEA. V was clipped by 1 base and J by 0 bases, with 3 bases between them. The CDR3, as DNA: TGTGCCAGCAGCTTAGGGCTGAACACTGAAGCTTTCTTT. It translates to CASSLGLNTEAFF.

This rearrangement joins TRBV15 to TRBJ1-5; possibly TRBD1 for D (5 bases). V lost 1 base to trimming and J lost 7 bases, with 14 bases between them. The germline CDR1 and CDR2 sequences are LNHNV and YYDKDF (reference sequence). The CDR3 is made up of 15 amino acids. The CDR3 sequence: CATSRGIGEGQPQHF. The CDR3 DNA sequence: TGTGCCACCAGCAGAGGGATAGGGGAAGGGCAGCCCCAGCATTTT.

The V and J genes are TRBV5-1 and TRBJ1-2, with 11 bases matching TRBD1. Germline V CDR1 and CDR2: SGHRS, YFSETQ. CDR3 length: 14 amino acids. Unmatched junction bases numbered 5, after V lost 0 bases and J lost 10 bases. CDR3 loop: CASSLAPGQGDYTF. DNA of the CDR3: TGCGCCAGCAGCTTGGCCCCGGGACAGGGGGACTACACCTTC.

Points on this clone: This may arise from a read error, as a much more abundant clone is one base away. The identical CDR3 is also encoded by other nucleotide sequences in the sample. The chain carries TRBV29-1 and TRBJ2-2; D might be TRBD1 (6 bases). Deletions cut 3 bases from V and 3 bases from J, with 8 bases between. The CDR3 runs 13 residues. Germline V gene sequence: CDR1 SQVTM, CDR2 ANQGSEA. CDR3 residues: CSVDQGYTGELFF. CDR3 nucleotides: TGCAGCGTTGACCAGGGGTACACCGGGGAGCTGTTTTTT.

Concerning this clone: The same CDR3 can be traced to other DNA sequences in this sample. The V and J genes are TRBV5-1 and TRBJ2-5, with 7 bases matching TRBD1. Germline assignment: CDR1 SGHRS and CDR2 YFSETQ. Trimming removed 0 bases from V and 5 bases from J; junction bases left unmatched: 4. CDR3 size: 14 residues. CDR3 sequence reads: CASSLGGGLETQYF. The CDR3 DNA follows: TGCGCCAGCAGCTTGGGAGGGGGCCTTGAGACCCAGTACTTC.

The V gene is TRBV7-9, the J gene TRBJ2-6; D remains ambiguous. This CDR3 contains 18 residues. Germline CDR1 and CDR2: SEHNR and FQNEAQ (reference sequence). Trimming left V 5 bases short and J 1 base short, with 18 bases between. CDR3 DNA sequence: TGTGCCAGCAGCGACCCCAGGCATTCGTTTTCTGGGGCCAACGTCCTGACTTTC. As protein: CASSDPRHSFSGANVLTF.

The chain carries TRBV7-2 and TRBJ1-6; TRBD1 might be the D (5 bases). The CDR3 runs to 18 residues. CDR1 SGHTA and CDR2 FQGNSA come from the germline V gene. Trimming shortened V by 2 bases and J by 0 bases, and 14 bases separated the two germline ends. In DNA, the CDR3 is TGTGCCAGCAGCTTAAGGGGTTGGGGTAGCTCCTATAATTCACCCCTCCACTTT. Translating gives CASSLRGWGSSYNSPLHF.

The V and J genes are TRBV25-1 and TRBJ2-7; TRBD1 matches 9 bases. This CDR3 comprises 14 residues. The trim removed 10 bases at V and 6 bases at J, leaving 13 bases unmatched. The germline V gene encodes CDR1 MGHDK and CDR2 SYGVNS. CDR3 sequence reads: CATVGPGQGGEQYF. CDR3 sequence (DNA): TGTGCCACGGTGGGACCGGGACAGGGTGGCGAGCAGTACTTC.

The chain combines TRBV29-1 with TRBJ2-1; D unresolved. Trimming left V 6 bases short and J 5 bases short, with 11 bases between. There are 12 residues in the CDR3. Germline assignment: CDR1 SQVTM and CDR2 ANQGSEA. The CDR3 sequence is CSVLVPDNEQFF. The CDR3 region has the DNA TGCAGCGTCCTCGTCCCCGACAATGAGCAGTTCTTC.